This section outlines one T cell receptor (beta chain) sequence together with its context. The antigen remains undetermined. This record comes from a study of immune cell composition in non-small cell lung cancer. Study conclusions and caveats: Clones >0.5% enriched in tumour were rarer in adenocarcinoma (around 35%) than squamous (roughly 75%).

Sequenced by immunoSEQ multiplex PCR; TCRdb stores in-frame clones only, minus some. This sample yields about 14,000 clones, of which over 75% are seen a single time; over 8.5% belongs to the top ten. Germline CDR1 LNHDA, CDR2 SQIVND (reference sequence). Trimming took off 1 base at V and 2 bases at J, with 18 bases between the two ends. The CDR3 is made up of 17 amino acids. This sequence was found in a human donor with non-small cell lung cancer. The chain carries TRBV19 and TRBJ2-7; D unclear. Sequenced material: lung tumor tissue. CDR3 sequence (DNA): TGTGCCAGTAGTATAGGCCGCGGACCCCAAAGGCCCTACGAGCAGTACTTC. Translation: CASSIGRGPQRPYEQYF.